The rows below give T cell receptor beta chains drawn from one sample of a study of radiation and T cells in renal cell carcinoma. The method was immunoSEQ multiplex PCR; TCRdb's version includes in-frame clones alone and lacks a portion of them. The table records over 60,000 clones, over 80% of them present only once. The starting material was blood, obtained from a patient whose treatment included radiotherapy and nephrectomy. All receptors derive from a woman aged 60-75 years with renal cell carcinoma. Both conserved end residues are part of each CDR3. The order of the fields is D gene, J gene, clone size, CDR3 length, V gene, CDR3 protein, CDR3 DNA. The D gene is left open where the match is weak. For some rows the clone size is stated as once, few or many, or as a class when expanded; others skip it.

-,TRBJ1-1,-,13,TRBV6-5,CASSYEPNTEAFF,TGTGCCAGCAGTTACGAGCCGAACACTGAAGCTTTCTTT
-,TRBJ1-1,-,13,TRBV2,CASSEGPNTEAFF,TGTGCCAGCAGTGAGGGCCCGAACACTGAAGCTTTCTTT
TRBD1,TRBJ1-2,-,15,TRBV19,CASSNPPGQGNGYTF,TGTGCCAGTAGTAACCCCCCGGGACAGGGGAATGGCTACACCTTC
-,TRBJ1-3,-,14,TRBV19,CASRDGYSGNTIYF,TGTGCCAGTCGCGACGGGTACTCTGGAAACACCATATATTTT
-,TRBJ1-2,-,13,TRBV2,CASNLNLPGGYTF,TGTGCCAGCAATTTAAACTTGCCGGGTGGCTACACCTTC
TRBD1,TRBJ2-5,-,15,TRBV28,CASSPRTGAVETQYF,TGTGCCAGCAGCCCCAGAACAGGGGCTGTGGAGACCCAGTACTTC
TRBD1,TRBJ2-3,-,13,TRBV18,CASSPTGKIAQYF,TGTGCCAGCTCGCCGACAGGGAAGATCGCGCAGTATTTT
-,TRBJ2-7,-,14,TRBV7-2,CASSLATQGYEQYF,TGTGCCAGCAGCTTAGCGACCCAGGGGTACGAGCAGTACTTC
-,TRBJ2-7,-,14,TRBV18,CASSPPPSSYEQYF,TGTGCCAGCTCACCACCCCCGAGCTCCTACGAGCAGTACTTC
-,TRBJ1-2,few,12,TRBV29-1,CSVGAQGSGYTF,TGCAGCGTCGGAGCGCAGGGGTCTGGCTACACCTTC
TRBD2,TRBJ2-1,-,14,TRBV7-3,CASSPASGRNEQFF,TGTGCCAGCAGCCCGGCTAGCGGGAGGAATGAGCAGTTCTTC
-,TRBJ1-1,-,15,TRBV7-2,CASSFFPQGNTEAFF,TGTGCCAGCAGCTTTTTCCCACAGGGGAACACTGAAGCTTTCTTT
-,TRBJ1-5,once,17,TRBV6-1,CASSEVAGSGHGQPQHF,TGTGCCAGCAGTGAAGTGGCCGGCAGCGGGCACGGTCAGCCCCAGCATTTT
TRBD1,TRBJ1-3,-,15,TRBV9,CASSVSTGGRNTIYF,TGTGCCAGCAGCGTATCCACAGGGGGGCGAAACACCATATATTTT
TRBD1,TRBJ2-7,-,14,TRBV28,CASSYLDRGGEQYF,TGTGCCAGCAGTTACTTGGACAGGGGTGGGGAGCAGTACTTC
TRBD1,TRBJ2-2,-,15,TRBV5-8,CASSHGDRDGGELFF,TGTGCCAGCAGTCACGGGGACAGGGATGGCGGGGAGCTGTTTTTT
-,TRBJ1-2,-,12,TRBV23-1,CASLRPARGYTF,TGCGCCAGCTTAAGACCGGCCCGAGGCTACACCTTC
-,TRBJ1-5,-,14,TRBV28,CASSFLGQGQPQHF,TGTGCCAGCAGTTTTTTGGGGCAGGGACAGCCCCAGCATTTT
TRBD2,TRBJ2-2,once,15,TRBV7-6,CASSLGAGVPGELFF,TGTGCCAGCAGCTTAGGAGCGGGAGTGCCCGGGGAGCTGTTTTTT
-,TRBJ2-2,-,14,TRBV7-3,CASSLEVNTGELFF,TGTGCCAGCAGCTTAGAAGTAAACACCGGGGAGCTGTTTTTT
-,TRBJ1-1,-,13,TRBV7-9,CASSITGNTEAFF,TGTGCCAGCAGCATAACAGGGAACACTGAAGCTTTCTTT
-,TRBJ2-4,once,15,TRBV9,CASSVGQEMGNIQYF,TGTGCCAGCAGCGTAGGTCAGGAGATGGGAAACATTCAGTACTTC
-,TRBJ1-2,-,17,TRBV5-6,CASSLLAVGSTNYGYTF,TGTGCCAGCAGCCTCCTCGCCGTGGGGTCTACTAACTATGGCTACACCTTC
-,TRBJ2-3,-,13,TRBV28,CASSFPDGYTQYF,TGTGCCAGCAGTTTCCCCGACGGGTATACGCAGTATTTT
TRBD1,TRBJ1-2,-,15,TRBV4-1,CASSQGGREGAGYTF,TGCGCCAGCAGCCAAGGAGGGAGGGAGGGGGCTGGCTACACCTTC
-,TRBJ1-5,-,13,TRBV4-1,CASSQGSNQPQHF,TGCGCCAGCAGCCAAGGGAGCAATCAGCCCCAGCATTTT